The T cell receptor beta chain described here comes from a study of Graves' ophthalmopathy and Graves' hyperthyroidism. About the research overall: Stable hyperthyroidism denotes an absence of ophthalmopathy throughout 18 months of follow-up.

Comments on this clonotype: Its target is unknown.

Study-wide points: The model forecast ophthalmopathy progression, reaching roughly 64% sensitivity and 72% to 80% specificity. Detection in blood was also observed for most expanded thyroid clonotypes above 0.001 frequency.

Patients newly diagnosed with hyperthyroidism, under 2 months' duration, were aged 18 to 65, the study reports. This CDR3 comprises 13 residues. The V end lost 1 base, the J end lost 4 bases, and 9 bases lay between the germline ends. Per the germline V gene, CDR1 is SGDLS and CDR2 is YYNGEE. RNA transcripts served as template for amplifying TCR beta CDR3 sequences. HTBI-primed first-round RT-PCR preceded second-round multiplex PCR. MiXCR, run by TCRdb on the multiplex PCR reads, gives a single entry per CDR3 protein. The sample carries about 1.1 million distinct CDR3 sequences, about 36% recorded once.

The sequence came from an adult man with Graves' hyperthyroidism. J is TRBJ2-7 and V is TRBV9, with D unclear. Sequenced: peripheral blood or thyroid tissue (not recorded which). CDR3 residues: CASSVSGDYEQYF. CDR3 nucleotide sequence: TGTGCCAGCAGCGTAAGTGGAGATTACGAGCAGTACTTC.